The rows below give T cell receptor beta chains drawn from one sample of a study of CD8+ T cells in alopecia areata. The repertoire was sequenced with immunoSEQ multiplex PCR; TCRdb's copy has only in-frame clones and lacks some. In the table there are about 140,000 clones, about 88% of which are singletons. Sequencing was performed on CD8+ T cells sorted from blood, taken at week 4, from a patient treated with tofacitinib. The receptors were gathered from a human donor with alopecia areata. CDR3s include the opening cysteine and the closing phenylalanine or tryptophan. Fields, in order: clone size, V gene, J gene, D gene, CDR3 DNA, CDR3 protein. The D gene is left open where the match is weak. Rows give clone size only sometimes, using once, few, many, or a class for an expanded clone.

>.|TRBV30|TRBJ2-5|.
TGTGCCTGGAGGCGAGACACCGGGGAGCAGTACTTC
CAWRRDTGEQYF
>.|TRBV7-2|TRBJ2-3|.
TGTGCCAGCAGCCCAGACGGGCCGGCCACAGATACGCAGTATTTT
CASSPDGPATDTQYF
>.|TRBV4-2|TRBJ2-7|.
TGTGCCAGCAGCCAGGGCCACACTACCTACGAGCAGTACTTC
CASSQGHTTYEQYF
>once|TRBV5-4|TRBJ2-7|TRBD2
TGTGCCAGCAGCGCAGGACTAGCGGGGAGCTCCTACGAGCAGTACTTC
CASSAGLAGSSYEQYF
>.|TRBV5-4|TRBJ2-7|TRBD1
TGTGCCAGCAGCGAGATCGGACAGGGCTTACCCTACGAGCAGTACTTC
CASSEIGQGLPYEQYF
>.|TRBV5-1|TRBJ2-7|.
TGCGCCAGTGGGGGAGGTCCCTACGAGCAGTACTTC
CASGGGPYEQYF
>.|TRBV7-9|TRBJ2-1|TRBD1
TGTGCCAGCGTGGACAGGGGAAATGAGCAGTTCTTC
CASVDRGNEQFF
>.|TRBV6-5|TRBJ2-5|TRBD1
TGTGCCAGCAGTTATCCGGGACAGGGAAGCGAGACCCAGTACTTC
CASSYPGQGSETQYF
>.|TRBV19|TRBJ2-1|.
TGTGCCAGTAGTATCGGAGGGCCCTACAATGAGCAGTTCTTC
CASSIGGPYNEQFF
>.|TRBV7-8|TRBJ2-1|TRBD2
TGTGCCAGCACGCGCACTAGCGGTTACAATGAGCAGTTCTTC
CASTRTSGYNEQFF
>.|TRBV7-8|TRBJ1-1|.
TGTGCCAGCAGCTTAGGAGGGCCTGAAGCTTTCTTT
CASSLGGPEAFF
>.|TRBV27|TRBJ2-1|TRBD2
TGTGCCAGCAGTTTATCGATAGCGGGAGTGAATGAGCAGTTCTTC
CASSLSIAGVNEQFF
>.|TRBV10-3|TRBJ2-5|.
TGTGCCATCAGTGAAGAGGTCAAGGAGACCCAGTACTTC
CAISEEVKETQYF
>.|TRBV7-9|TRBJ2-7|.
TGTGCCAGCAGCTTAGAGCTGGGGCGGGACGAGCAGTACTTC
CASSLELGRDEQYF
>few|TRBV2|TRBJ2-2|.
TGTGCCAGCAGTGAAGCAGAGGTGTGGCGGGAGAACACCGGGGAGCTGTTTTTT
CASSEAEVWRENTGELFF
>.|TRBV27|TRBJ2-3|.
TGTGCCAGCACCGGGACCACAGATACGCAGTATTTT
CASTGTTDTQYF
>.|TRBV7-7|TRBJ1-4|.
TGTGCCAGCAGCCTTACGGGGGGGCCTAATGAAAAACTGTTTTTT
CASSLTGGPNEKLFF
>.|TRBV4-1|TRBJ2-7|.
TGCGCCAGCAGCCACATAGGGGAGTACTACGAGCAGTACTTC
CASSHIGEYYEQYF
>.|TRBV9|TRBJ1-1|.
TGTGCCAGCAGCGTAGAGGGACAACTGAACACTGAAGCTTTCTTT
CASSVEGQLNTEAFF
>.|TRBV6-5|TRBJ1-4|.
TGTGCCAGCAGCGGAACAGGGAGCAACAATGAAAAACTGTTTTTT
CASSGTGSNNEKLFF
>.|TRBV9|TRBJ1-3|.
TGTGCCAGCAGCGTTAGTTCGTCGGGGATCAGCTCTGGAAACACCATATATTTT
CASSVSSSGISSGNTIYF
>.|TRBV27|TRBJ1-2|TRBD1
TGTGCCAGCAGGACTATCGGGACAGAATATGGCTACACCTTC
CASRTIGTEYGYTF
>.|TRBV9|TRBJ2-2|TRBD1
TGTGCCAGCAGCGTGGACAGGGACTCGAACACCGGGGAGCTGTTTTTT
CASSVDRDSNTGELFF
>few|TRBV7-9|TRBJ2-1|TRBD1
TGTGCCAGCATCGGGACAGGGGAGACCTACAATGAGCAGTTCTTC
CASIGTGETYNEQFF
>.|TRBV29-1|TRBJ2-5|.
TGCAGCGCCCAGGGAGTCATTGGAGAGACCCAGTACTTC
CSAQGVIGETQYF
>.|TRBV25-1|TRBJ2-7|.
TGTGCCAGCAGTGAGGCGGAAGAGCAGTACTTC
CASSEAEEQYF
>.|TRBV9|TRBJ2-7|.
TGTGCCAGCAGCGTCGGAGAAAATGCTTACGAGCAGTACTTC
CASSVGENAYEQYF
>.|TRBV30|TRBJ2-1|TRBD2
TGTGCCTGGAGTGCACTAGCGGGCCTCTCCTACAATGAGCAGTTCTTC
CAWSALAGLSYNEQFF
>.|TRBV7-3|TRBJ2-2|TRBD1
TGTGCCAGCAGCTTAAGGTCAACAGGGGTATTATCCGGGGAGCTGTTTTTT
CASSLRSTGVLSGELFF
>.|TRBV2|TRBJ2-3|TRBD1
TGTGCCAGCAGTTGGACAGGGGGCAACACAGATACGCAGTATTTT
CASSWTGGNTDTQYF
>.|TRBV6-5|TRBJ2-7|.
TGTGCCAGCTCCGGGTCGTCTTACGAGCAGTACTTC
CASSGSSYEQYF
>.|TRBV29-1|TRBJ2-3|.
TGCAGCATACAGGGATCTAGCACAGATACGCAGTATTTT
CSIQGSSTDTQYF
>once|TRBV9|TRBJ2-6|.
TGTGCCAGCAGGGGGGTATCTGGGGCCAACGTCCTGACTTTC
CASRGVSGANVLTF